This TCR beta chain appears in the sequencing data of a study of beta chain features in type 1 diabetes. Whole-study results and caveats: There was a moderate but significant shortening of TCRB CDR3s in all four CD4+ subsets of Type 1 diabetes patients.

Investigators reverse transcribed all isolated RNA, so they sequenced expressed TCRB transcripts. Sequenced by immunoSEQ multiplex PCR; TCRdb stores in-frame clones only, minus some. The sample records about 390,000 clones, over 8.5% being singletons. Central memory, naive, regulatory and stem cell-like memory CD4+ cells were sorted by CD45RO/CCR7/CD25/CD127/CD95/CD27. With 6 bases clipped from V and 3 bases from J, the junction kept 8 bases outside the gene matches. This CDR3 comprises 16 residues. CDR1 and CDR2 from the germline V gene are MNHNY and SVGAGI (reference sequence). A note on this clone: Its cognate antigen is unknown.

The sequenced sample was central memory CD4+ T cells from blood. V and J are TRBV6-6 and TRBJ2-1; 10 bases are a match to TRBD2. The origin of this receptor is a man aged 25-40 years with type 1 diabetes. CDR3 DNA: TGTGCCAGCAGCTTTCTTCCTAGCGGGGGCTACAATGAGCAGTTCTTC. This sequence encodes CASSFLPSGGYNEQFF.